The 20 T cell receptor beta chains presented below share a single source sample, sequenced in a study of shared clonotypes between healthy human individuals. This table comes from immunoSEQ multiplex PCR, and its TCRdb copy is limited to in-frame clones, with some not included. The repertoire has around 700,000 clones, about three quarters of them found once; the top ten carry roughly 1.8%. Sequencing input: memory CD4+ T cells sorted from blood. Subset noted: CD45RA-negative fraction. The receptors derive from a woman aged 25 to 45 in good health.

This sequence joins TRBV25-1 and TRBJ2-1, with D unresolved. Trimming removed 6 bases from V and 9 bases from J, with 9 bases in between. CDR3 length equals 11 residues. The V gene's germline CDR1 is MGHDK and CDR2 SYGVNS. The CDR3 nucleotides read TGTGCCAGCAGCGCCCGGAGTGAGCAGTTCTTC. This codes for CASSARSEQFF.

The rearrangement uses TRBV7-9 and TRBJ2-1; TRBD2 is a possible D gene (5 bases). Germline V gives CDR1 SEHNR, CDR2 FQNEAQ (reference sequence). Trimming took off 8 bases at V and 4 bases at J, with 12 bases between the two ends. This CDR3 spans 13 amino acids. The CDR3 region is CASLRGDYNEQFF. The CDR3 DNA sequence: TGTGCCAGCCTCCGGGGAGATTACAATGAGCAGTTCTTC.

This chain joins TRBV5-1 and TRBJ2-1; 10 nucleotides match TRBD2. The CDR3 loop spans 13 amino acids. Germline-derived CDR1 and CDR2 are SGHRS and YFSETQ. Losses at the gene ends were 0 bases for V and 10 bases for J; bases not matched to a gene: 1. The CDR3 loop reads CASSLGLAGEQFF. The CDR3 nucleotides are TGCGCCAGCAGCTTGGGACTAGCGGGCGAGCAGTTCTTC.

This clone was seen a single time. The V and J genes are TRBV28 and TRBJ2-3; tentatively, D is TRBD1 (6 bases). The germline V gene has CDR1 MDHEN and CDR2 SYDVKM. Deletions cut 8 bases from V and 4 bases from J, with 16 bases between. This CDR3 has 14 amino acids. In DNA, the CDR3 is TGTGCCAGCCGGCCCCCAGGGGTCGCAGATACGCAGTATTTT. Translated: CASRPPGVADTQYF.

DNA of the CDR3: TGTGCCAGCAGCATTGGGGGGGGAACTGAAGCTTTCTTT. This sequence encodes CASSIGGGTEAFF. The V and J genes are TRBV21-1 and TRBJ1-1. TRBV21-1 is noted as a pseudogene. This CDR3 has 13 residues.

The V gene is TRBV10-3, the J gene TRBJ1-1; D is unresolved. Germline CDR1 reads ENHRY; CDR2 reads SYGVKD. With 10 bases removed from V and 1 base from J, the gap between germline ends came to 7 bases. The CDR3 spans 11 residues. This CDR3 is CATAENTEAFF. The CDR3 region has the DNA TGTGCCACCGCAGAGAACACTGAAGCTTTCTTT.

The V gene is TRBV5-1, the J gene TRBJ2-3, with 7 bases lining up with TRBD2. Germline assignment: CDR1 SGHRS and CDR2 YFSETQ. V gave up 4 bases and J gave up 5 bases; unmatched junction bases: 10. The CDR3 totals 15 residues. In DNA, the CDR3 is TGCGCCAGCAGCCCACTCGAGGGCGGGGGAGATACGCAGTATTTT. Its protein is CASSPLEGGGDTQYF. The whole variable domain, filled in from reference TRBV5-1 and TRBJ2-3, reads KAGVTQTPRYLIKTRGQQVTLSCSPISGHRSVSWYQQTPGQGLQFLFEYFSETQRNKGNFPGRFSGRQFSNSRSEMNVSTLELGDSALYLCASSPLEGGGDTQYFGPGTRLTVL.

The chain carries TRBV30 and TRBJ2-3; D is uncertain. Trimming took 3 bases from V and 5 from J, leaving 15 bases between them. The germline V gene has CDR1 GTSNPN and CDR2 SVGIG (reference sequence). The CDR3 is made up of 14 amino acids. Written as DNA, the CDR3 is TGTGCCTGGAGCAAGGCGTCCGAAAGAGATACGCAGTATTTT. It codes for CAWSKASERDTQYF.

This sequence joins TRBV5-5 and TRBJ1-2, with 11 bases aligning to TRBD1. The V segment lost 0 bases and the J segment 0 bases; nucleotides outside the gene matches: 7. CDR1 SGHKS and CDR2 YYEKEE come from the germline V gene (reference sequence). The CDR3 totals 18 residues. CDR3 protein: CASSLDPRTGGTNYGYTF. The CDR3 nucleotides are TGTGCCAGCAGCTTGGACCCCAGGACAGGGGGCACTAACTATGGCTACACCTTC.

This chain links TRBV2 with TRBJ1-5; TRBD1 matches at 7 bases. This CDR3 has 15 amino acids. Germline V gene lookup returns CDR1 SNHLY and CDR2 FYNNEI. J gave up 6 bases and V 7 bases, and 12 bases lay outside the gene matches. The CDR3 is CASKLETGIIQPQHF. In nucleotides, the CDR3 is TGTGCCAGCAAGCTAGAGACAGGGATTATTCAGCCCCAGCATTTT.

This clone has just a few counts. V is TRBV6-5 and J is TRBJ2-2; a weak D match, TRBD2 (5 bases). The ends were cut back, 5 bases at V and 4 bases at J, with 8 bases in the middle. The CDR3 has 13 amino acids. Looked up from germline, CDR1 is MNHEY and CDR2 is SVGAGI. The CDR3 DNA sequence: TGTGCCAGCAGTCGGACTCGCACCGGGGAGCTGTTTTTT. Its protein product is CASSRTRTGELFF.

The chain links TRBV7-6 to TRBJ2-1; no reliable D call. Trimming cost V 5 bases and J 9 bases, with 14 bases left between them. The CDR3 totals 13 residues. CDR1 is SGHVS, CDR2 FNYEAQ, per germline. The CDR3 loop reads CASSPSKWGEQFF. The CDR3 DNA is TGTGCCAGCAGCCCATCGAAATGGGGTGAGCAGTTCTTC.

This clone has ten or more counts. V usage is TRBV7-2 and J usage is TRBJ2-7; 13 nucleotides agree with TRBD2. Germline V gives CDR1 SGHTA, CDR2 FQGNSA. This CDR3 region has 18 residues. V lost 4 bases, J lost 5 bases, and 14 bases stayed unmatched. Here the CDR3 reads CASSSALGLAGSGHEQYF. CDR3 in DNA: TGTGCCAGCAGCTCCGCCCTGGGACTAGCGGGGAGTGGCCACGAGCAGTACTTC.

CDR3 sequence: CASSSRVEQYF. The CDR3 region has the DNA TGTGCCAGCAGCTCTCGGGTCGAGCAGTACTTC. The chain links TRBV21-1 to TRBJ2-7; no check of the table's D call, TRBD2, against the DNA was made. TRBV21-1 is listed as a pseudogene. The CDR3 is 11 amino acids.

The chain combines TRBV30 with TRBJ2-1; no clear D. Germline CDR1 and CDR2: GTSNPN and SVGIG (reference sequence). V gave up 0 bases and J gave up 8 bases, with 5 bases separating them. CDR3 length: 11 amino acids. DNA of the CDR3: TGTGCCTGGAGTGTTTCCCATGAGCAGTTCTTC. Residues: CAWSVSHEQFF.

This clone was counted only a few times. This sequence joins TRBV14 and TRBJ1-1, with unresolved D. Trimming cost V 3 bases and J 4 bases, with 15 bases left between them. The CDR3 is 15 amino acids. Germline CDR1 reads SGHDN; CDR2 reads FVKESK. The CDR3 nucleotides are TGTGCCAGCAGCCACGAGGCCGTGGGCGTCACTGAAGCTTTCTTT. The encoded protein is CASSHEAVGVTEAFF.

This sequence joins TRBV6-4 and TRBJ2-7, with a weak D call TRBD1 (6 bases). CDR3 length: 14 amino acids. The V gene lost 6 bases and the J gene lost 2 bases, with 14 bases spanning the gap. The germline gives CDR1 MRHNA, CDR2 SNTAGT. The CDR3 sequence is CASSQTGSAYEQYF. The CDR3 DNA sequence: TGTGCCAGCAGCCAAACAGGGAGTGCCTACGAGCAGTACTTC.

The rearrangement uses TRBV4-1 and TRBJ1-3, with 8 nucleotides matching TRBD1. CDR1 and CDR2 (germline): MGHRA, YSYEKL. There are 16 residues in the CDR3. The ends lost 1 base at V and 2 bases at J; junction bases unmatched: 4. CDR3 residues: CASSQARTGPGNTIYF. The CDR3 DNA follows: TGCGCCAGCAGCCAAGCCAGGACAGGGCCTGGAAACACCATATATTTT.

This clone appeared once. The chain is built from TRBV28 and TRBJ2-5, with TRBD2 matching 8 bases. Germline loops: CDR1 MDHEN, CDR2 SYDVKM. Trimming took 6 bases from V and 5 from J; bases not matched to a gene: 11. The CDR3 loop spans 15 amino acids. The CDR3 DNA follows: TGTGCCAGCAGGACTGGCGGGAGGCCATGGGAGACCCAGTACTTC. Its protein is CASRTGGRPWETQYF.

The chain combines TRBV5-1 with TRBJ2-7, with 7 bases fitting TRBD1. CDR3 length: 14 amino acids. Germline assignment: CDR1 SGHRS and CDR2 YFSETQ. Germline trimming cut 7 bases from V and 4 bases from J; bases unmatched to any gene: 11. The CDR3 DNA reads as TGCGCCAGCGGCTCCGGGACAGAGGGGTACGAGCAGTACTTC. It yields the protein CASGSGTEGYEQYF.